Listed below are T cell receptor beta chains from one sample, sequenced in a study of blood T cell repertoires in COVID-19. Measured with immunoSEQ multiplex PCR; TCRdb has only the in-frame clones, and not every one. In the table there are more than 95,000 clones, almost 90% of which are singletons. The sample taken for sequencing was peripheral blood. The receptors derive from a human donor in a cohort sampled during active COVID-19. CDR3s include the opening cysteine and the closing phenylalanine or tryptophan. The D gene is left open where the match is weak. Size tells how often a clone was seen (once, few, many) or the class of an expanded clone, and some rows leave it out.

v_call: TRBV18; clone_size: -; d_call: -; j_call: TRBJ2-7; cdr3_nt: TGTGCCAGCTCACCCCCGGCGGGACAGAACTACGAGCAGTACTTC; cdr3_aa: CASSPPAGQNYEQYF
v_call: TRBV29-1; clone_size: few; d_call: TRBD1; j_call: TRBJ1-2; cdr3_nt: TGCAGCGTTGGGGACAGAAACTATGGCTACACCTTC; cdr3_aa: CSVGDRNYGYTF
v_call: TRBV4-1; clone_size: -; d_call: TRBD1; j_call: TRBJ2-7; cdr3_nt: TGCGCCAGCAGCCAAGGGCCCCGACAGGGCCACGGCGAGCAGTACTTC; cdr3_aa: CASSQGPRQGHGEQYF
v_call: TRBV7-9; clone_size: -; d_call: -; j_call: TRBJ2-5; cdr3_nt: TGTGCCAGCAGCCTGGACACCCCCTGGGAGACCCAGTACTTC; cdr3_aa: CASSLDTPWETQYF
v_call: TRBV2; clone_size: -; d_call: -; j_call: TRBJ2-1; cdr3_nt: TGTGCCAGCAGGCTAGAGCAATACAATGAGCAGTTCTTC; cdr3_aa: CASRLEQYNEQFF
v_call: TRBV18; clone_size: -; d_call: -; j_call: TRBJ1-1; cdr3_nt: TGTGCCAGCTCACCGAGAGCCCAGGGAAGTGGGACTGAAGCTTTCTTT; cdr3_aa: CASSPRAQGSGTEAFF
v_call: TRBV5-6; clone_size: -; d_call: -; j_call: TRBJ1-3; cdr3_nt: TGTGCCAGCAGCTTGTTTAAACTCCTCTCTGGAAACACCATATATTTT; cdr3_aa: CASSLFKLLSGNTIYF
v_call: TRBV10-3; clone_size: -; d_call: TRBD1; j_call: TRBJ2-3; cdr3_nt: TGTGCCATCAGTGAGCCCGGACAGGGTGGGACAGATACGCAGTATTTT; cdr3_aa: CAISEPGQGGTDTQYF
v_call: TRBV27; clone_size: -; d_call: TRBD2; j_call: TRBJ2-5; cdr3_nt: TGTGCCAGCAGTTCGGCGGGGGGAAGAGAGACCCAGTACTTC; cdr3_aa: CASSSAGGRETQYF
v_call: TRBV5-4; clone_size: -; d_call: -; j_call: TRBJ1-1; cdr3_nt: TGTGCCAGCAGCTTGACAATACGCACTGAAGCTTTCTTT; cdr3_aa: CASSLTIRTEAFF
v_call: TRBV6-2/TRBV6-3; clone_size: -; d_call: -; j_call: TRBJ1-5; cdr3_nt: TGTGCCAGCAGTTACGGCTCGGCAGGGGCAAATCAGCCCCAGCATTTT; cdr3_aa: CASSYGSAGANQPQHF
v_call: TRBV27; clone_size: -; d_call: -; j_call: TRBJ2-7; cdr3_nt: TGTGCCAGCAGACTATGGGCGGCTAGCGATCTACCCAACTACGAGCAGTACTTC; cdr3_aa: CASRLWAASDLPNYEQYF
v_call: TRBV27; clone_size: -; d_call: TRBD2; j_call: TRBJ2-3; cdr3_nt: TGTGCCAGCAGCCGGGCGGCGCTTAGCGGGATCTTCACAGATACGCAGTATTTT; cdr3_aa: CASSRAALSGIFTDTQYF
v_call: TRBV19; clone_size: -; d_call: TRBD1; j_call: TRBJ1-2; cdr3_nt: TGTGCCAGTAGTAAGGGACAGGGCTATGGCTACACCTTC; cdr3_aa: CASSKGQGYGYTF
v_call: TRBV3-1/TRBV3-2; clone_size: -; d_call: TRBD1; j_call: TRBJ1-5; cdr3_nt: TGTGCCAGCAGCCAAGATGGGGGACAGGGGGGACCCAGCAATCAGCCCCAGCATTTT; cdr3_aa: CASSQDGGQGGPSNQPQHF
v_call: TRBV6-5; clone_size: -; d_call: -; j_call: TRBJ2-1; cdr3_nt: TGTGCCAGCAGACCGACGACACCTTACAATGAGCAGTTCTTC; cdr3_aa: CASRPTTPYNEQFF
v_call: TRBV5-4; clone_size: -; d_call: TRBD1; j_call: TRBJ2-7; cdr3_nt: TGTGCCAGCAGCATCGGGACAGGCTCCTACGAGCAGTACTTC; cdr3_aa: CASSIGTGSYEQYF
v_call: TRBV9; clone_size: -; d_call: TRBD1; j_call: TRBJ2-3; cdr3_nt: TGTGCCAGCAGCGCAGGACAGGGGCCCAGTCGGACGCAGTATTTT; cdr3_aa: CASSAGQGPSRTQYF
v_call: TRBV19; clone_size: -; d_call: -; j_call: TRBJ2-2; cdr3_nt: TGTGCCAGTAAATGGGCAACCAACACCGGGGAGCTGTTTTTT; cdr3_aa: CASKWATNTGELFF
v_call: TRBV5-6; clone_size: -; d_call: TRBD1; j_call: TRBJ2-4; cdr3_nt: TGTGCCAGCAGCGCAGACAGGGGGCGTCGGGACAAAAACATTCAGTACTTC; cdr3_aa: CASSADRGRRDKNIQYF
v_call: TRBV18; clone_size: -; d_call: -; j_call: TRBJ2-1; cdr3_nt: TGTGCCAGCTCACCACTAGCGCTTACGGGGAATGAGCAGTTCTTC; cdr3_aa: CASSPLALTGNEQFF
v_call: TRBV19; clone_size: -; d_call: TRBD2; j_call: TRBJ2-3; cdr3_nt: TGTGCCAGTAGTGCCGGGACTAGGGCCCCAGATACGCAGTATTTT; cdr3_aa: CASSAGTRAPDTQYF
v_call: TRBV25-1; clone_size: -; d_call: TRBD1; j_call: TRBJ2-7; cdr3_nt: TGTGCCAGCAGTGGAAGGACAGGGACCTACGAGCAGTACTTC; cdr3_aa: CASSGRTGTYEQYF
v_call: TRBV4-2; clone_size: -; d_call: TRBD1; j_call: TRBJ1-4; cdr3_nt: TGTGCCAGCGGACAGGGGGCTCGAGCAACTAATGAAAAACTGTTTTTT; cdr3_aa: CASGQGARATNEKLFF
v_call: TRBV4-1; clone_size: -; d_call: TRBD1; j_call: TRBJ1-6; cdr3_nt: TGCGCCAGCAGCCAAGTGGGACAGTATAATTCACCCCTCCACTTT; cdr3_aa: CASSQVGQYNSPLHF
v_call: TRBV7-3; clone_size: -; d_call: TRBD1; j_call: TRBJ1-6; cdr3_nt: TGTGCCAGCAGCCGACAGGGGACGAATTCACCCCTCCACTTT; cdr3_aa: CASSRQGTNSPLHF
v_call: TRBV5-6; clone_size: -; d_call: -; j_call: TRBJ1-2; cdr3_nt: TGTGCCAGCAGCTTGGACATTAACTATGGCTACACCTTC; cdr3_aa: CASSLDINYGYTF
v_call: TRBV30; clone_size: few; d_call: -; j_call: TRBJ1-5; cdr3_nt: TGTGCCTGGAGCATTCGGGGGGCCAGCTATAGCAATCAGCCCCAGCATTTT; cdr3_aa: CAWSIRGASYSNQPQHF
v_call: TRBV7-2; clone_size: -; d_call: TRBD2; j_call: TRBJ2-7; cdr3_nt: TGTGCCAGCAGCTTAAAACTAGCGGGGTATCAGAGATCCTACGAGCAGTACTTC; cdr3_aa: CASSLKLAGYQRSYEQYF
v_call: TRBV6-5; clone_size: -; d_call: -; j_call: TRBJ1-1; cdr3_nt: TGTGCCAGCAGTTACTCGAGCAGGGGGAACACTGAAGCTTTCTTT; cdr3_aa: CASSYSSRGNTEAFF
v_call: TRBV5-1; clone_size: few; d_call: TRBD1; j_call: TRBJ2-2; cdr3_nt: TGCGCCAGCAGCTTGGGAGGGGGCGCGGTCACCGGGGAGCTGTTTTTT; cdr3_aa: CASSLGGGAVTGELFF
v_call: TRBV19; clone_size: -; d_call: -; j_call: TRBJ2-5; cdr3_nt: TGTGCCAGTAGTATAGGGGGCTTAGGGTCTAGAGAGACCCAGTACTTC; cdr3_aa: CASSIGGLGSRETQYF
v_call: TRBV18; clone_size: once; d_call: TRBD1; j_call: TRBJ1-2; cdr3_nt: TGTGCCAGCTCACTAAGCCGGGACAGGGTCGACACCTTC; cdr3_aa: CASSLSRDRVDTF
v_call: TRBV5-4; clone_size: -; d_call: -; j_call: TRBJ2-5; cdr3_nt: TGTGCCAGCAGCAACGGACTAAATCTCGCCCAAGAGACCCAGTACTTC; cdr3_aa: CASSNGLNLAQETQYF
v_call: TRBV25-1; clone_size: -; d_call: -; j_call: TRBJ1-1; cdr3_nt: TGTGCCAGCAGTCCCCCGGCGTGGACAGCCGACAACACTGAAGCTTTCTTT; cdr3_aa: CASSPPAWTADNTEAFF
v_call: TRBV9; clone_size: -; d_call: TRBD2; j_call: TRBJ2-1; cdr3_nt: TGTGCCAGCAGCGTAGCTACCCCCGGGACTAGCGGCTACAATGAGCAGTTCTTC; cdr3_aa: CASSVATPGTSGYNEQFF